This T cell receptor beta chain was observed in a study of cytomegalovirus exposure and HLA in healthy donors. Use of 60 Vbeta and 13 Jbeta primers characterized the PCR. TCRdb keeps only in-frame clones here, not all; method: immunoSEQ multiplex PCR. The sample shows approximately 58,000 clones, and around 3.6% sits with its ten largest clones. Findings and caveats of the study: In a later analysis, an Asian-associated ancestry cluster reportedly showed fewer N-insertions than the roughly 710-donor mean. 15,000 to 20,000 TCR beta sequences were associated with HLA alleles at 0.05 false discovery rate in a later analysis. Cytomegalovirus-associated status was assigned to about 180 TCR beta chains. Accurate prediction of most subjects' HLA-A and HLA-B alleles from TCR beta sequences was reported.

Remarks on this clone: The antigen is undetermined.

V lost 8 bases to trimming and J lost 0 bases, with 11 bases between them. CDR3 length equals 14 residues. From germline, CDR1 is MGHDK and CDR2 SYGVNS. Sequencing input: PBMCs. This chain uses TRBV25-1 with TRBJ1-3; D remains unclear. The receptor comes from a woman aged 18 to 35 in good health and CMV-seronegative. CDR3 coding DNA: TGTGCCAGCGGGCTGGCCGGCTCTGGAAACACCATATATTTT. This sequence encodes CASGLAGSGNTIYF.